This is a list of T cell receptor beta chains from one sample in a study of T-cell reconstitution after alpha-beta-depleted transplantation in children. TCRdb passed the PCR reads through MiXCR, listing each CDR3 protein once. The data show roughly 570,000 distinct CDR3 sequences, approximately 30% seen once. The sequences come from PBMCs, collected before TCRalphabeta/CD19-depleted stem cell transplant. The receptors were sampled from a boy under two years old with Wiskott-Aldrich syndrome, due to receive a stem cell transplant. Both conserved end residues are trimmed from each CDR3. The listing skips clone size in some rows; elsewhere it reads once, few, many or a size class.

CARVSLAEFYNEQF	-	TRBJ2-1	TRBV20-1
ASTLPGTQETQY	few	TRBJ2-5	TRBV7-9
ASSPVGQGTYEQY	-	TRBJ2-7	TRBV5-1
SAIPGTVGTIY	-	TRBJ1-3	TRBV20-1
ASSWRSTDTQY	-	TRBJ2-3	TRBV6-4
ASTQTGTSGYNEQF	few	TRBJ2-1	TRBV6-1
ASSPMASGAETQY	once	TRBJ2-5	TRBV11-1
ASSLDPEETQY	-	TRBJ2-5	TRBV9
ASSSYRGGQETQY	-	TRBJ2-5	TRBV6-2/TRBV6-3
ASSGQGLSGTEAF	-	TRBJ1-1	TRBV5-1
ASSLGGGGLYEQY	few	TRBJ2-7	TRBV7-2
ASSLQIEGEQF	-	TRBJ2-1	TRBV11-1
ASSFAGPRSYEQY	-	TRBJ2-7	TRBV7-9
ASSGGTLNEQF	-	TRBJ2-1	TRBV5-1
ATGFSTDTQY	-	TRBJ2-3	TRBV28
SASGDYNTGELF	many	TRBJ2-2	TRBV20-1